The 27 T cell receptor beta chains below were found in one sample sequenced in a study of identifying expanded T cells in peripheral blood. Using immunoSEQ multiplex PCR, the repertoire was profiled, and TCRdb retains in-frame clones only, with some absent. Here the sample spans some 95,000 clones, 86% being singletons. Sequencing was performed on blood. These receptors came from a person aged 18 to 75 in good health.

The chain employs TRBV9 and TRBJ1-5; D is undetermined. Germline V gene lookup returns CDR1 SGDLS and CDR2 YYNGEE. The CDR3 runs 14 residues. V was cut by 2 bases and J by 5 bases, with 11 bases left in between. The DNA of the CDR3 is TGTGCCAGCAGCGTTTACGGGGATCATCAGCCCCAGCATTTT. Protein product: CASSVYGDHQPQHF.

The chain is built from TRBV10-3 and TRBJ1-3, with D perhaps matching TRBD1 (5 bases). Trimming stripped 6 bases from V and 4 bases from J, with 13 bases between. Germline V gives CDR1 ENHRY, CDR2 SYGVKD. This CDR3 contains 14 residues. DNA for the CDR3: TGTGCCATCAGGGCTTCAGGGCAAGGAAACACCATATATTTT. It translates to CAIRASGQGNTIYF.

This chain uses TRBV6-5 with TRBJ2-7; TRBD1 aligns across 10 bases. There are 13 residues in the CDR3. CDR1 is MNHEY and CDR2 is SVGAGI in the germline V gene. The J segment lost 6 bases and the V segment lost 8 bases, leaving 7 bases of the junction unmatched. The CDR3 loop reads CASSLGQGREQYF. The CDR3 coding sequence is TGTGCCAGCTCTTTGGGACAGGGGCGCGAGCAGTACTTC.

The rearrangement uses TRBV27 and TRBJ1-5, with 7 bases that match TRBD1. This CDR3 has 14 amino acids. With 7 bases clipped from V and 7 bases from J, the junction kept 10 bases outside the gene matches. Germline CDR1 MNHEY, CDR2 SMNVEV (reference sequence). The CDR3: CASNRQGPGQPQHF. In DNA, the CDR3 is TGTGCCAGCAATAGACAGGGCCCCGGGCAGCCCCAGCATTTT.

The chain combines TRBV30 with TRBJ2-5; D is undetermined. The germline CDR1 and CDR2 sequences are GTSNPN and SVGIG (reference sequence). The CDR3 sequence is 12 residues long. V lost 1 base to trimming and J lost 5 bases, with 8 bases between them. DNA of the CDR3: TGTGCCTGGAGTGGCGTTCGGGAGACCCAGTACTTC. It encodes CAWSGVRETQYF.

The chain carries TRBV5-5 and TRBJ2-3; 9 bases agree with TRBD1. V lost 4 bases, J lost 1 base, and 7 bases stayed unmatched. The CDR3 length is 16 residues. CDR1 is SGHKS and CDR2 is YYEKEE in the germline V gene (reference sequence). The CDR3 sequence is CASSSGQGWGTDTQYF. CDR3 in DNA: TGTGCCAGCAGCAGCGGACAGGGGTGGGGCACAGATACGCAGTATTTT.

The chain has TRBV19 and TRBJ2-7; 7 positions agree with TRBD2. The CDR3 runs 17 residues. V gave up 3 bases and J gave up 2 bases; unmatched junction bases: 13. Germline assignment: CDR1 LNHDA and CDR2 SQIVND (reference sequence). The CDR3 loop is CASSISYSLAETYEQYF. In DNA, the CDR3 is TGTGCCAGTAGTATTTCTTATTCGCTAGCGGAGACCTACGAGCAGTACTTC. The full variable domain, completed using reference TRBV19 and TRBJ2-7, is DGGITQSPKYLFRKEGQNVTLSCEQNLNHDAMYWYRQDPGQGLRLIYYSQIVNDFQKGDIAEGYSVSREKKESFPLTVTSAQKNPTAFYLCASSISYSLAETYEQYFGPGTRLTVT.

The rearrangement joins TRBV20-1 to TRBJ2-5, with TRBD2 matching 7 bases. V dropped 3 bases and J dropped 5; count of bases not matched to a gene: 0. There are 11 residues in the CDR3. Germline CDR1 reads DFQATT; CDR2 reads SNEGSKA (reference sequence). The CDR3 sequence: CSASGGETQYF. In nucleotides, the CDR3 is TGCAGTGCTAGCGGGGGGGAGACCCAGTACTTC.

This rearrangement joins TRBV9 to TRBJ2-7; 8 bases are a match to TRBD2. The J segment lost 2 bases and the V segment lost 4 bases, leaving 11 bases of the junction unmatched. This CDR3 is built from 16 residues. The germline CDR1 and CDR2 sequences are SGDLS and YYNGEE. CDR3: CASSYNVGSGAYEQYF. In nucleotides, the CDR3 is TGTGCCAGCAGCTACAATGTAGGTAGCGGGGCCTACGAGCAGTACTTC.

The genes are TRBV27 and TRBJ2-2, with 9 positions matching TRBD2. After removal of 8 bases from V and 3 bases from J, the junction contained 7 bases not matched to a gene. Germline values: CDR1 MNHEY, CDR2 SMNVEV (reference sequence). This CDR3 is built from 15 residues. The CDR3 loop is CASQLAGGHTGELFF. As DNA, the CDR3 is TGTGCCAGCCAACTTGCGGGAGGGCACACCGGGGAGCTGTTTTTT.

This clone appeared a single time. DNA for the CDR3: TGTGCCAGCAGTTACTCGATAGAGGGCCGCGAGCAGTACTTC. As protein: CASSYSIEGREQYF. This chain connects TRBV6-5 to TRBJ2-7, with D maybe TRBD2 (5 bases). Germline V gene sequence: CDR1 MNHEY, CDR2 SVGAGI. The CDR3 consists of 14 residues. The germline V and J ends were trimmed by 0 bases and 6 bases, with 12 bases remaining between them.

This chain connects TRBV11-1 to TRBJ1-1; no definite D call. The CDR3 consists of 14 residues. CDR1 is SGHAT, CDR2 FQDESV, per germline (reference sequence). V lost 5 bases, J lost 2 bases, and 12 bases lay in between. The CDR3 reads CASSAMAVNTEAFF. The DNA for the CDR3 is TGTGCCAGCAGCGCCATGGCGGTTAACACTGAAGCTTTCTTT.

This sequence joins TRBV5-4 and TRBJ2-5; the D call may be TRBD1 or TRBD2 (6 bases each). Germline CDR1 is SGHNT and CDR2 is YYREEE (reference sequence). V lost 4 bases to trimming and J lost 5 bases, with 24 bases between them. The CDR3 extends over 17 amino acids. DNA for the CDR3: TGTGCCAGCAGCCAAGGGGGGCTTCTAGGGTCGGCGGAGACCCAGTACTTC. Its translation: CASSQGGLLGSAETQYF.

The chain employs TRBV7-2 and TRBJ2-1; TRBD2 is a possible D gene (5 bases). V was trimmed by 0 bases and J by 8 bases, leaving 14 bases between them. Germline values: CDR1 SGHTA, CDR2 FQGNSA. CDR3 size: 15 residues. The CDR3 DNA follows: TGTGCCAGCAGCTTAGCAAGCCTAGCATACCATGAGCAGTTCTTC. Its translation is CASSLASLAYHEQFF.

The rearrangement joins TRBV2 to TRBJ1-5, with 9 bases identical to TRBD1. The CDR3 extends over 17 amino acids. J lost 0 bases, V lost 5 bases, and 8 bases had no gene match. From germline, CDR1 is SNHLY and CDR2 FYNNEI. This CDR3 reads CASSLTGGLYSNQPQHF. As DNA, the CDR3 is TGTGCCAGCAGTTTGACAGGGGGATTATATAGCAATCAGCCCCAGCATTTT.

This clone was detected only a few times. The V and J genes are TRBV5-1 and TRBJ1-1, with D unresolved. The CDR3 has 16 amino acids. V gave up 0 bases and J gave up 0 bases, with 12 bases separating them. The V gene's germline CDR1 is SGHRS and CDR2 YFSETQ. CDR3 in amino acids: CASSLASGGMNTEAFF. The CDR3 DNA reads TGCGCCAGCAGCTTGGCCTCGGGCGGCATGAACACTGAAGCTTTCTTT.

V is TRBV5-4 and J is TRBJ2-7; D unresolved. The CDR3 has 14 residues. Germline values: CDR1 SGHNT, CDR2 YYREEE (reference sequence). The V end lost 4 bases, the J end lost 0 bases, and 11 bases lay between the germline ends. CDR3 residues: CASSLLGSSYEQYF. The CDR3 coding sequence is TGTGCCAGCAGCCTCCTTGGTAGCTCCTACGAGCAGTACTTC.

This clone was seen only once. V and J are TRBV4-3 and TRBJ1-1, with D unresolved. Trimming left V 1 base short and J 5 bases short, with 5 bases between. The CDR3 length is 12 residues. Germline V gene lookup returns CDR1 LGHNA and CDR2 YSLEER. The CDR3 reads CASSQGQTEAFF. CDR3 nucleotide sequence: TGCGCCAGCAGCCAAGGGCAGACTGAAGCTTTCTTT.

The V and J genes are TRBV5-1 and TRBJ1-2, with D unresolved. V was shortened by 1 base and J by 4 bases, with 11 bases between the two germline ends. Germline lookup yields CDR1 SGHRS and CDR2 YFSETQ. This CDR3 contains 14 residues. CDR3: CASSLLLLLYGYTF. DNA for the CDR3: TGCGCCAGCAGCTTGTTATTACTTCTCTATGGCTACACCTTC.

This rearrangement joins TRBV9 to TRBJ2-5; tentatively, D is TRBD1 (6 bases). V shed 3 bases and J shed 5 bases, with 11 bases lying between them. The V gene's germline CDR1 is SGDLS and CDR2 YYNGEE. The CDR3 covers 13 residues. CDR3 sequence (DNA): TGTGCCAGCAGCGGAGGACAGTTGGAGACCCAGTACTTC. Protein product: CASSGGQLETQYF. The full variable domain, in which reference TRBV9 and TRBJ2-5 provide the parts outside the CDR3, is DSGVTQTPKHLITATGQRVTLRCSPRSGDLSVYWYQQSLDQGLQFLIQYYNGEERAKGNILERFSAQQFPDLHSELNLSSLELGDSALYFCASSGGQLETQYFGPGTRLLVL.

As DNA, the CDR3 is TGTGCCAGCAGTTTTAGTCCCGAAGGCGATTATGGCTACACCTTC. It yields the protein CASSFSPEGDYGYTF. This chain connects TRBV27 to TRBJ1-2, with unresolved D. Deletions cut 3 bases from V and 5 bases from J, with 16 bases between. This CDR3 is 15 amino acids long. Germline V gives CDR1 MNHEY, CDR2 SMNVEV (reference sequence).

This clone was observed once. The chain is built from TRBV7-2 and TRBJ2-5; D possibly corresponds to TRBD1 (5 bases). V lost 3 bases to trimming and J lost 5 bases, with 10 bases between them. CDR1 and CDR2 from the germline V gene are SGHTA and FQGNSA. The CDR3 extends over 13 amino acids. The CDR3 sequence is CASSFVQGETQYF. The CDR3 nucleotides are TGTGCCAGCAGCTTCGTTCAGGGTGAGACCCAGTACTTC.

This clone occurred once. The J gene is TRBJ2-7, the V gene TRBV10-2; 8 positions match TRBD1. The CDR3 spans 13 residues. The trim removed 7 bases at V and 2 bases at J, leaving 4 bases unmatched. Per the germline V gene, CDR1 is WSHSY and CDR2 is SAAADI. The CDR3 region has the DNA TGCGCCAGCAACCAGGGGGCCGCCTACGAGCAGTACTTC. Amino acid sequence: CASNQGAAYEQYF.

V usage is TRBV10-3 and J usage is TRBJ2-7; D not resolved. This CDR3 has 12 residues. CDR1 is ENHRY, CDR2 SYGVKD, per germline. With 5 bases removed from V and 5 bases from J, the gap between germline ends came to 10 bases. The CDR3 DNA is TGTGCCATCAGTCAGACCGGACACGAGCAGTACTTC. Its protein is CAISQTGHEQYF.

CDR3 coding DNA: TGTGCCAGTAGTATATTGTTTCAGCCCCAGCATTTT. Its protein product is CASSILFQPQHF. The J gene is TRBJ1-5, the V gene TRBV19; D call uncertain. V dropped 2 bases and J dropped 6 bases, with 5 bases sitting between them. CDR1 LNHDA and CDR2 SQIVND come from the germline V gene (reference sequence). This CDR3 spans 12 amino acids.

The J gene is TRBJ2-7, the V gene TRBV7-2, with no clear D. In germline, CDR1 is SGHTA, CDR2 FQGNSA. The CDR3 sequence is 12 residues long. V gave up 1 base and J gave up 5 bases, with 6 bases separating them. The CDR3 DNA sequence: TGTGCCAGCAGCTTAGGGCTCGACGAGCAGTACTTC. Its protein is CASSLGLDEQYF.

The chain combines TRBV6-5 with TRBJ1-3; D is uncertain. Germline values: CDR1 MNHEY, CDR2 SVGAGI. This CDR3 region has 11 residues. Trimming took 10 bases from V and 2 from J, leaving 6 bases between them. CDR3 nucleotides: TGTGCCACGTTAGCTGGAAACACCATATATTTT. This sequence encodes CATLAGNTIYF.